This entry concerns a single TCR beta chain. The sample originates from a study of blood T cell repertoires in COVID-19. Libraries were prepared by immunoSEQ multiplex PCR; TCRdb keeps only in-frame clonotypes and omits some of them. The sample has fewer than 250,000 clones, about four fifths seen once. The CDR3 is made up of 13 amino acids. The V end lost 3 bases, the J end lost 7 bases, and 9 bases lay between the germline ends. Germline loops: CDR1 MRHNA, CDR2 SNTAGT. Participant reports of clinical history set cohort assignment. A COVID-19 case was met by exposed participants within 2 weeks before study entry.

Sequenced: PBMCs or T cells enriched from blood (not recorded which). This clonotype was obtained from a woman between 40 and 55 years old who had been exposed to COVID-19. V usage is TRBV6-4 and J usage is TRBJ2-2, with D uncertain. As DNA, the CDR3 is TGTGCCAGCAGTGATTGGCCTTTCGGGGAGCTGTTTTTT. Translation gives CASSDWPFGELFF.